Below are 22 T cell receptor beta chains sequenced from a single sample in a study of blood T cell repertoires in COVID-19. Sequenced by immunoSEQ multiplex PCR; TCRdb stores in-frame clones only, minus some. The sample lists over 25,000 clones; approximately 80% were seen once. Sequencing input: peripheral blood. These receptors originate from a woman at least 80 years old with acute or convalescent COVID-19.

The rearrangement links TRBV28 to TRBJ1-2; D ambiguous. This CDR3 spans 13 amino acids. Between the trimmed V and J ends, which lost 3 bases and 4 bases, there was a span of 9 bases. The germline V gene has CDR1 MDHEN and CDR2 SYDVKM. The CDR3 DNA follows: TGTGCCAGCAGTTTGAACAGAATCTATGGCTACACCTTC. Its protein product is CASSLNRIYGYTF.

This clone was counted a single time. The chain combines TRBV6-5 with TRBJ2-1; 12 bases line up with TRBD2. The CDR3 is 15 residues long. The V gene's germline CDR1 is MNHEY and CDR2 SVGAGI. The ends lost 4 bases at V and 9 bases at J; junction bases unmatched: 7. This CDR3 reads CASSSGLAGNGEQFF. As DNA, the CDR3 is TGTGCCAGCAGTTCTGGACTAGCGGGGAATGGTGAGCAGTTCTTC.

The sample holds a few counts of this clone. The chain employs TRBV9 and TRBJ2-2; 7 nucleotides agree with TRBD2. This CDR3 comprises 15 residues. The germline CDR1 and CDR2 sequences are SGDLS and YYNGEE. V dropped 0 bases and J dropped 4; count of bases not matched to a gene: 3. Written as DNA, the CDR3 is TGTGCCAGCAGCGTAGCAGCGGGGACCACCGGGGAGCTGTTTTTT. Its protein product is CASSVAAGTTGELFF.

The chain couples TRBV29-1 to TRBJ1-2; 7 nucleotides align to TRBD1. CDR3 size: 16 residues. CDR1 is SQVTM and CDR2 is ANQGSEA in the germline V gene. V dropped 3 bases and J dropped 8; count of bases not matched to a gene: 18. CDR3 loop: CSVDSDSRGPPVGYTF. CDR3 nucleotides: TGCAGCGTTGACTCCGATTCAAGGGGGCCCCCCGTGGGCTACACCTTC.

A single count supports this clone. J is TRBJ1-2 and V is TRBV7-8, with D perhaps matching TRBD1 (6 bases). The germline V and J ends were trimmed by 4 bases and 8 bases, with 14 bases remaining between them. CDR3 length: 13 residues. From germline, CDR1 is SGHVS and CDR2 FQNEAQ. CDR3 sequence reads: CASSYREGTGYTF. The CDR3 nucleotides read TGTGCCAGCAGCTACAGGGAGGGTACAGGCTACACCTTC.

The genes are TRBV6-5 and TRBJ1-5, with 7 bases aligning to TRBD1. The CDR3 loop spans 14 amino acids. Germline V gene data show CDR1 as MNHEY and CDR2 as SVGAGI. Unmatched junction bases numbered 4, after V lost 5 bases and J lost 3 bases. This chain's CDR3 is CASSIQGPNQPQHF. DNA for the CDR3: TGTGCCAGCAGTATACAGGGGCCCAATCAGCCCCAGCATTTT.

The chain links TRBV28 to TRBJ2-7; 10 bases map to TRBD1. The V and J ends lost 5 bases and 5 bases, in that order; junction bases with no gene match: 9. Germline CDR1 reads MDHEN; CDR2 reads SYDVKM. The CDR3 has 15 amino acids. The CDR3 region is CASSGPGQGFNEQYF. The CDR3 DNA reads TGTGCCAGCAGTGGCCCGGGACAGGGGTTCAACGAGCAGTACTTC.

The chain links TRBV6-6 to TRBJ2-2; 9 bases fit TRBD2. J was trimmed by 7 bases and V by 8 bases; bases with no gene match: 11. The CDR3 covers 15 residues. Germline loops: CDR1 MNHNY, CDR2 SVGAGI (reference sequence). The CDR3 is CASLGGGGAFGELFF. Here the CDR3 DNA reads TGTGCCAGCTTAGGTGGCGGGGGGGCCTTCGGGGAGCTGTTTTTT.

This chain connects TRBV18 to TRBJ1-1, with TRBD1 matching over 7 bases. CDR3 length: 14 amino acids. Germline V gene sequence: CDR1 KGHSH, CDR2 LQKENI. Trimming cost V 4 bases and J 1 base; bases outside gene matches: 3. CDR3 DNA: TGTGCCAGCTCACTCGGACAGGAGAACACTGAAGCTTTCTTT. Translating gives CASSLGQENTEAFF.

The J gene is TRBJ2-1, the V gene TRBV19; TRBD1 matches at 8 bases. The length of the CDR3 is 17 residues. The V segment lost 5 bases and the J segment 5 bases; nucleotides outside the gene matches: 14. CDR1 and CDR2 (germline): LNHDA, SQIVND (reference sequence). The CDR3 DNA is TGTGCCAGTAGTGGTCAAAGTGGGCAGGGGGCAAACAATGAGCAGTTCTTC. Its translation: CASSGQSGQGANNEQFF.

The CDR3 here is CASSPGQNSPLHF. The CDR3 DNA follows: TGTGCCAGTAGTCCGGGACAAAATTCACCCCTCCACTTT. This sequence joins TRBV19 and TRBJ1-6; a possible D gene is TRBD1 (6 bases). Germline lookup yields CDR1 LNHDA and CDR2 SQIVND (reference sequence). Trimming cost V 5 bases and J 7 bases, with 9 bases left between them. CDR3 length: 13 amino acids.

The genes are TRBV3-1 (or the pseudogene TRBV3-2) and TRBJ1-3; TRBD1 matches at 9 bases. In germline, CDR1 is LGHDT, CDR2 YNNKEL (reference sequence). This CDR3 has 14 amino acids. Unmatched junction bases numbered 1, after V lost 4 bases and J lost 3 bases. The CDR3 DNA reads TGTGCCAGCAGCCGGGACAGGGATGGAAACACCATATATTTT. Its translation: CASSRDRDGNTIYF.

The chain combines TRBV27 with TRBJ2-5, with 13 bases matching TRBD2. This CDR3 has 16 amino acids. The germline V gene has CDR1 MNHEY and CDR2 SMNVEV (reference sequence). V lost 4 bases and J lost 5; bases outside the gene matches: 7. CDR3 nucleotides: TGTGCCAGCAGTTCCCTACTAGCGGGAGGGCGGGAGACCCAGTACTTC. Protein: CASSSLLAGGRETQYF.

The V call is TRBV6-5, the J call TRBJ1-4; the match to TRBD1 covers 9 bases. With V trimmed by 6 bases and J by 7 bases, 6 bases remained unmatched. The CDR3 sequence is 14 residues long. Germline CDR1 MNHEY, CDR2 SVGAGI. The CDR3 here is CASRPTGGLEKLFF. The CDR3 DNA reads as TGTGCCAGCAGGCCGACAGGGGGTCTTGAAAAACTGTTTTTT.

The J gene is TRBJ2-2, the V gene TRBV3-1 (or the pseudogene TRBV3-2); a possible D gene is TRBD1 (5 bases). From germline, CDR1 is LGHDT and CDR2 YNNKEL (reference sequence). The CDR3 is made up of 16 amino acids. The ends were cut back, 4 bases at V and 0 bases at J, with 12 bases in the middle. Written as DNA, the CDR3 is TGTGCCAGCAGCCCTTCGCTGGGGCCGAACACCGGGGAGCTGTTTTTT. Translation gives CASSPSLGPNTGELFF.

The J gene is TRBJ1-2, the V gene TRBV3-1 (or the pseudogene TRBV3-2), with D maybe TRBD1 (5 bases). V was pared by 1 base and J by 2 bases, with 11 bases between. Germline V gives CDR1 LGHDT, CDR2 YNNKEL (reference sequence). The CDR3 runs to 15 residues. The CDR3 DNA follows: TGTGCCAGCAGCCAAGGTGCAGGGTCAAACTATGGCTACACCTTC. Amino acids: CASSQGAGSNYGYTF.

The sample holds one count of this clone. Here the CDR3 DNA reads TGCGCCAGCAGCCTCCACGAGGGAGTGGCGGGCAATCAGCCCCAGCATTTT. Residues: CASSLHEGVAGNQPQHF. V usage is TRBV5-1 and J usage is TRBJ1-5; D gene uncertain. Looked up from germline, CDR1 is SGHRS and CDR2 is YFSETQ. Trimming removed 4 bases from V and 2 bases from J, with 19 bases in between. The CDR3 length is 17 residues.

The chain employs TRBV6-5 and TRBJ1-6; D might be TRBD1 (6 bases). This CDR3 is built from 15 residues. V was trimmed by 6 bases and J by 7 bases, leaving 16 bases between them. Germline V gene sequence: CDR1 MNHEY, CDR2 SVGAGI. The CDR3 DNA is TGTGCCAGCAGCCGTAGGACAGATTTAAATTCACCCCTCCACTTT. This encodes CASSRRTDLNSPLHF.

The chain has TRBV5-5 and TRBJ1-1; D is undetermined. Per the germline V gene, CDR1 is SGHKS and CDR2 is YYEKEE (reference sequence). The CDR3 totals 12 residues. The CDR3 here is CALPLENTEAFF. CDR3 nucleotide sequence: TGTGCTCTTCCATTAGAGAACACTGAAGCTTTCTTT.

This clone was detected a few times. The chain recombines TRBV6-6 with TRBJ2-5; TRBD2 matches at 13 bases. The CDR3 length is 15 residues. The germline V gene encodes CDR1 MNHNY and CDR2 SVGAGI (reference sequence). V lost 5 bases and J lost 7; bases outside the gene matches: 7. The CDR3 DNA follows: TGTGCCAGCAGTACCCCCCGACTAGCGGGAGGGACCCAGTACTTC. Protein product: CASSTPRLAGGTQYF.

The CDR3: CATSAPGGYTF. CDR3 DNA: TGTGCCACCAGTGCACCGGGTGGCTACACCTTC. The chain carries TRBV24-1 and TRBJ1-2, with D unclear. The CDR3 spans 11 residues. The germline V and J ends were trimmed by 5 bases and 7 bases, with 7 bases remaining between them. The germline gives CDR1 KGHDR, CDR2 SFDVKD.

The chain uses TRBV5-1 and TRBJ1-2; 7 bases line up with TRBD1. V lost 0 bases to trimming and J lost 4 bases; unmatched junction nucleotides: 3. The CDR3 loop spans 14 amino acids. Per the germline V gene, CDR1 is SGHRS and CDR2 is YFSETQ. The CDR3 here is CASSLEGASYGYTF. CDR3 bases: TGCGCCAGCAGCTTGGAGGGGGCGAGCTATGGCTACACCTTC. The complete variable domain, with remaining parts taken from reference TRBV5-1 and TRBJ1-2, reads KAGVTQTPRYLIKTRGQQVTLSCSPISGHRSVSWYQQTPGQGLQFLFEYFSETQRNKGNFPGRFSGRQFSNSRSEMNVSTLELGDSALYLCASSLEGASYGYTFGSGTRLTVV.